This TCR beta chain stems from a study of CD8 T cells in Susac syndrome. The RNA, about 0.5 to 1 ug, was put through reverse transcription using random hexamers. Using its own MiXCR run on the immunoSEQ multiplex PCR reads, TCRdb lists one record per CDR3 protein. The sample records around 300,000 distinct CDR3 sequences, approximately 90% being singletons. The germline V gene encodes CDR1 LNHDA and CDR2 SQIVND (reference sequence). The CDR3 spans 18 residues. V was pared by 4 bases and J by 4 bases, with 13 bases of the junction left unmatched. Sequences were obtained from CD8+ T cells from PBMCs. The genes are TRBV19 and TRBJ2-3; 11 nucleotides match TRBD2. The source of this sequence is a human donor with multiple sclerosis. CDR3: CASSKGWASGRNADTQYF. Written as DNA, the CDR3 is TGTGCCAGTAGTAAGGGATGGGCTAGCGGGAGGAATGCAGATACGCAGTATTTT.